One sample yielded the 8 T cell receptor beta chains listed below, sequenced in a study of identical twins. TCRdb re-called the 5' RACE reads with MiXCR, one entry per CDR3 protein. The sample consists of hundreds of thousands of distinct CDR3 sequences, approximately 7% of them appearing once. This sample was also put to use in a study of yellow fever vaccine responses in identical twins.

Specimen: memory (CD45RO+) T cells sorted from blood. All receptors derive from a woman aged 18-29 years in good health.

This clonotype was detected ten times or more. This rearrangement joins TRBV3-1 to TRBJ2-3; TRBD2 matches at 12 bases. Trimming took 2 bases from V and 0 from J; bases not matched to a gene: 12. The CDR3 runs 20 residues. Per the germline V gene, CDR1 is LGHDT and CDR2 is YNNKEL (reference sequence). CDR3 in amino acids: CASSQKPRILAGGSTDTQYF. CDR3 nucleotide sequence: TGTGCCAGCAGCCAAAAGCCTCGTATCCTAGCGGGAGGGAGCACAGATACGCAGTATTTT.

In its sample, this clonotype was seen a few times. The chain links TRBV20-1 to TRBJ1-5, with D possibly TRBD1 on 5 matching bases. Trimming took 3 bases from V and 4 from J, leaving 13 bases between them. This CDR3 has 14 amino acids. Germline values: CDR1 DFQATT, CDR2 SNEGSKA (reference sequence). As DNA, the CDR3 is TGCAGTGCTAGTTCAGGGCGAGAAAATCAGCCCCAGCATTTT. It is translated as CSASSGRENQPQHF.

The rearrangement uses TRBV6-1 and TRBJ2-2; possibly TRBD2 for D (6 bases). The CDR3 has 14 amino acids. Trimming pared 6 bases from V and 4 bases from J, leaving 12 bases between. Germline CDR1 and CDR2: MNHNS and SASEGT. This chain's CDR3 is CASRGGDLTGELFF. CDR3 DNA: TGTGCCAGCAGAGGAGGGGACCTCACCGGGGAGCTGTTTTTT.

This clonotype showed up many times. The chain links TRBV6-5 to TRBJ1-4, with D possibly being TRBD1 (5 bases). This CDR3 is built from 16 residues. CDR1 is MNHEY and CDR2 is SVGAGI in the germline V gene. V lost 2 bases and J 7 bases, leaving 17 bases between the germline ends. The CDR3 spells CASSYGAAGIGEKLFF. CDR3 in DNA: TGTGCCAGCAGTTACGGGGCTGCAGGAATTGGTGAAAAACTGTTTTTT.

The sample holds a few counts of this clonotype. The chain is built from TRBV3-1 and TRBJ1-1; D is unclear. Germline CDR1 LGHDT, CDR2 YNNKEL (reference sequence). V was clipped by 3 bases and J by 2 bases, with 10 bases between them. This CDR3 region has 14 residues. CDR3 amino acids: CASSHGVPNTEAFF. CDR3 sequence (DNA): TGTGCCAGCAGCCATGGGGTACCCAACACTGAAGCTTTCTTT.

This clonotype occurred many times. The J gene is TRBJ1-5, the V gene TRBV2, with D perhaps TRBD1 (6 bases). The CDR3 runs 16 residues. V was clipped by 7 bases and J by 2 bases, with 18 bases between them. Germline V CDR1 and CDR2: SNHLY, FYNNEI. In nucleotides, the CDR3 is TGTGCCAGCACCTCTTCTGTGGCAGGGGGCAATCAGCCCCAGCATTTT. It encodes CASTSSVAGGNQPQHF. The complete variable domain, with remaining parts taken from reference TRBV2 and TRBJ1-5, reads EPEVTQTPSHQVTQMGQEVILRCVPISNHLYFYWYRQILGQKVEFLVSFYNNEISEKSEIFDDQFSVERPDGSNFTLKIRSTKLEDSAMYFCASTSSVAGGNQPQHFGDGTRLSIL.

Ten or more counts support this clonotype. The rearrangement links TRBV20-1 to TRBJ2-1, with D possibly TRBD2 on 5 matching bases. V shed 4 bases and J shed 5 bases, with 9 bases lying between them. Germline CDR1 and CDR2: DFQATT and SNEGSKA (reference sequence). The CDR3 has 12 amino acids. The CDR3 sequence: CSATVSDNEQFF. CDR3 nucleotides: TGCAGTGCTACCGTTAGCGACAATGAGCAGTTCTTC.

This sequence joins TRBV7-9 and TRBJ2-1; maybe TRBD1 (7 bases). Trimming removed 5 bases from V and 1 base from J, with 18 bases in between. The CDR3 contains 17 residues. Germline V lookup: CDR1 SEHNR, CDR2 FQNEAQ (reference sequence). This chain's CDR3 is CASSAPWRDRSYNEQFF. The CDR3 DNA is TGTGCCAGCAGCGCACCCTGGCGGGACAGATCCTACAATGAGCAGTTCTTC. Full variable domain (outside the CDR3, taken from reference TRBV7-9 and TRBJ2-1): DTGVSQNPRHKITKRGQNVTFRCDPISEHNRLYWYRQTLGQGPEFLTYFQNEAQLEKSRLLSDRFSAERPKGSFSTLEIQRTEQGDSAMYLCASSAPWRDRSYNEQFFGPGTRLTVL.